The rows below give T cell receptor beta chains drawn from one sample of a study of T cell responses to AZD1222 COVID-19 vaccine. This table comes from immunoSEQ multiplex PCR, and its TCRdb copy is limited to in-frame clones, with some not included. The sample contains roughly 140,000 clones, under 90% of which appear only once. Specimen: peripheral blood, collected 28 days after the second AZD1222 dose. These receptors came from an adult who received the AZD1222 COVID-19 vaccine. Each CDR3 is given with its conserved first and last residue. D genes are given only for firm matches. Where a row states a size, it is once, few, many or the class of an expanded clone; other rows omit it.

clone_size j_call d_call v_call cdr3_nt cdr3_aa
once TRBJ1-3 - TRBV28 TGTGCCAGCAGTTTATCCCCAGGAACCTCTGGAAACACCATATATTTT CASSLSPGTSGNTIYF
- TRBJ1-3 TRBD1 TRBV7-9 TGTGCCAGCAGCTTAGAGCGTGGACAGGGGAATAATTTT CASSLERGQGNNF
- TRBJ1-1 - TRBV6-1 TGTGCCAGCAGTGAACCGGCTCCTCGCGGAGGCACTGAAGCTTTCTTT CASSEPAPRGGTEAFF
- TRBJ1-3 - TRBV6-5 TGTGCCAGCAGTTACGGGACGGGAGGAAACACCATATATTTT CASSYGTGGNTIYF
- TRBJ1-2 TRBD1 TRBV3-1/TRBV3-2 TGTGCCAGCAGCCCCCAAGGACAGGGACAGTACTATGGCTACACCTTC CASSPQGQGQYYGYTF
- TRBJ2-5 - TRBV4-1 TGCGCCAGCAGCCAAGATGGCAGGGTTGAGACCCAGTACTTC CASSQDGRVETQYF
- TRBJ2-1 - TRBV9 TGTGCCAGCAGCCCGTCGGAGAGCCCGTTCTACAATGAGCAGTTCTTC CASSPSESPFYNEQFF
- TRBJ2-2 TRBD1 TRBV5-1 TGCGCCAGCAGCTTCTATCGACAGGGGGGTTCCGGGGAGCTGTTTTTT CASSFYRQGGSGELFF
- TRBJ1-2 TRBD1 TRBV6-5 TGTGCCGGGTCGGGACAGGGCCTGGTGGATTATGGCTACACCTTC CAGSGQGLVDYGYTF
- TRBJ2-2 - TRBV7-9 TGTGCCAGCAGCCCAAGACCACGCACCGGGGAGCTGTTTTTT CASSPRPRTGELFF
- TRBJ1-3 TRBD1 TRBV28 TGTGCCAGCAGTGGACCAAGGGGACAGGCGAACTCTGGAAACACCATATATTTT CASSGPRGQANSGNTIYF
- TRBJ1-4 - TRBV4-1 TGCGCCAGCAGCCAAGATTCGCTAGGGTATGAAAAACTGTTTTTT CASSQDSLGYEKLFF
once TRBJ2-2 - TRBV19 TGTGCCAGCCGAAGCTTTAGGACAGCCCACGGGGAGCTGTTTTTT CASRSFRTAHGELFF
few TRBJ1-1 - TRBV7-2 TGTGCCAGCAGCTTAGGAGAGAACACTGAAGCTTTCTTT CASSLGENTEAFF
- TRBJ1-6 - TRBV2 TGTGCCAGCATCAGGACAGATAATTCACCCCTCCACTTT CASIRTDNSPLHF
once TRBJ1-2 - TRBV28 TGTGCCATTTTGGACAGACGCTATGGCTACACCTTC CAILDRRYGYTF
- TRBJ2-3 - TRBV2 TGTGCCAGCAGGGTCGTCGGGGATACGCAGTATTTT CASRVVGDTQYF
- TRBJ1-1 - TRBV5-5 TGTGCCAGCAGCACCAGGGGTGGGAACACTGAAGCTTTCTTT CASSTRGGNTEAFF
- TRBJ2-7 - TRBV6-1 TGTGCCAGCAGTGAAGCGGGTGCGAGGAGCCCCTACGAGCAGTACTTC CASSEAGARSPYEQYF
- TRBJ2-2 TRBD2 TRBV7-3 TGTGCCAGCAGCTTAGGCGGGGGTAACACCGGGGAGCTGTTTTTT CASSLGGGNTGELFF
- TRBJ2-3 TRBD2 TRBV7-8 TGTGCCAGCAGCCTAGCGGACCGCACAGATACGCAGTATTTT CASSLADRTDTQYF
- TRBJ1-2 TRBD1 TRBV28 TGTGCCAGCAGCCGAGGGGAGGGGGCGCGGGGCTATGGCTACACCTTC CASSRGEGARGYGYTF
- TRBJ1-1 - TRBV10-2 TGCGCCAGCAGTCGGACAGAGAACACTGAAGCTTTCTTT CASSRTENTEAFF
- TRBJ2-6 TRBD1 TRBV6-5 TGTGCCAGCAGCCCAGGGGGCTCGGGGGCCAACGTCCTGACTTTC CASSPGGSGANVLTF
- TRBJ1-1 TRBD1 TRBV10-3 TGTGCCATCAGTGAGGGGGGGACAGGGAAACCTGAAGCTTTCTTT CAISEGGTGKPEAFF
- TRBJ2-1 - TRBV13 TGTGCCAGCAGCTTAGGTCGGGGCGGGGGCCACAATGAGCAGTTCTTC CASSLGRGGGHNEQFF
- TRBJ2-3 - TRBV4-1 TGCGCCAGCAGCCAAGAAGGGGTTGTCACAGATACGCAGTATTTT CASSQEGVVTDTQYF
- TRBJ2-5 - TRBV24-1 TGTGCCACCAGTCAGGTAGGGCAGGGGACGGAGACCCAGTACTTC CATSQVGQGTETQYF
- TRBJ1-1 TRBD1 TRBV5-1 TGCGCCAGCAGCGTGGACAGGGTGAACACTGAAGCTTTCTTT CASSVDRVNTEAFF
few TRBJ2-5 TRBD2 TRBV11-3 TGTGCCAGCAGCTTAGAGTCTCTGCTAGCGGGGGGGCCAGAGACCCAGTACTTC CASSLESLLAGGPETQYF
- TRBJ1-2 - TRBV29-1 TGCAGCGTTGAAAGTGGGTTAGTTAATATTTATGGCTACACCTTC CSVESGLVNIYGYTF
- TRBJ2-1 - TRBV6-1 TGTGCCAGCAGTGACGTAAGGAAACCTGGGTCCGCGCAGTTCTTC CASSDVRKPGSAQFF
once TRBJ1-3 TRBD1 TRBV18 TGTGCCAGCTCACCGGGGGGACAGGTTCACTCTGGAAACACCATATATTTT CASSPGGQVHSGNTIYF
- TRBJ1-2 - TRBV30 TGTGCCTGGAGTGTGGGAGGGGACGGCTACACCTTC CAWSVGGDGYTF
- TRBJ1-2 - TRBV6-1 TGTGCCAGCAGTGAAGCGGGGGACCACTATGGCTACACCTTC CASSEAGDHYGYTF
- TRBJ1-5 - TRBV29-1 TGCAGCGTTGCTCAAAGTAGCAATCAGCCCCAGCATTTT CSVAQSSNQPQHF
- TRBJ1-2 - TRBV10-3 TGTGCCATCACCCGAAAGGGGCCAGGAGATTTCTATGGCTACACCTTC CAITRKGPGDFYGYTF